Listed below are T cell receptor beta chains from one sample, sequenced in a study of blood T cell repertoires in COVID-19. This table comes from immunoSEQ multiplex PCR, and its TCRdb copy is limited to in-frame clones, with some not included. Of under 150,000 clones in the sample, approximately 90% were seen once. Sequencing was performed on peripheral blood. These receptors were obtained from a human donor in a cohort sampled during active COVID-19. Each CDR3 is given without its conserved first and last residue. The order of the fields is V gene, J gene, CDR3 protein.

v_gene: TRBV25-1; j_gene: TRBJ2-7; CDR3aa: ASSQTGHEQY
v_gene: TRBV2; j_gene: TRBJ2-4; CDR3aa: ASRFGGGVPKNIQY
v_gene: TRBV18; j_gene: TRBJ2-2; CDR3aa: ASSPIGLNTGELF
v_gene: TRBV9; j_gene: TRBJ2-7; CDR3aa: ASSVAGTSYEQY
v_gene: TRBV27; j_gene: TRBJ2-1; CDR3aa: ASSSYGLRNEQF
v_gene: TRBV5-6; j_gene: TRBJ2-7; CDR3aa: ASSTGTVYEQY
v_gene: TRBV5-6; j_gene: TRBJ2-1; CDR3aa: ASSLDTSGGFSYNEQF
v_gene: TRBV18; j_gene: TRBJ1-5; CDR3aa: ASSLRPEEQPQH
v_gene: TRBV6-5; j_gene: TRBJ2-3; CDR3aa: ASFPGQNTDTQY
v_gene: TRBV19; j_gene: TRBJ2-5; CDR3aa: ASSTRQGATQETQY
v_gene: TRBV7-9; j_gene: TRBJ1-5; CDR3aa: ASSSGGPQH
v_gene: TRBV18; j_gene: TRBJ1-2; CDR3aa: ASSPPQARGYGYT
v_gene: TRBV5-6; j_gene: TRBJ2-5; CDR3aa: ASSLGTGGTQY
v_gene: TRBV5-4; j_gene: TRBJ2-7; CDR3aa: ASSTAGTRWEQY